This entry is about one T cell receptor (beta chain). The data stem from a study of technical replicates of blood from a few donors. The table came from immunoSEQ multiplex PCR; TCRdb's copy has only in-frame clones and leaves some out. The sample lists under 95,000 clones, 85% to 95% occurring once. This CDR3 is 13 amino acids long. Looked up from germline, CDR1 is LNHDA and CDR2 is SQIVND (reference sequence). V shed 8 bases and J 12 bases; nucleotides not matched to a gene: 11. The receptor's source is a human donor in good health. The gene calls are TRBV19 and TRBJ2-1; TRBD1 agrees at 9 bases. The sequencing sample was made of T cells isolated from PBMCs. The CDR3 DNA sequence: TGTGCCAGTGGGGACAGGGACGCATTTGGGCAGTTCTTC. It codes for CASGDRDAFGQFF.